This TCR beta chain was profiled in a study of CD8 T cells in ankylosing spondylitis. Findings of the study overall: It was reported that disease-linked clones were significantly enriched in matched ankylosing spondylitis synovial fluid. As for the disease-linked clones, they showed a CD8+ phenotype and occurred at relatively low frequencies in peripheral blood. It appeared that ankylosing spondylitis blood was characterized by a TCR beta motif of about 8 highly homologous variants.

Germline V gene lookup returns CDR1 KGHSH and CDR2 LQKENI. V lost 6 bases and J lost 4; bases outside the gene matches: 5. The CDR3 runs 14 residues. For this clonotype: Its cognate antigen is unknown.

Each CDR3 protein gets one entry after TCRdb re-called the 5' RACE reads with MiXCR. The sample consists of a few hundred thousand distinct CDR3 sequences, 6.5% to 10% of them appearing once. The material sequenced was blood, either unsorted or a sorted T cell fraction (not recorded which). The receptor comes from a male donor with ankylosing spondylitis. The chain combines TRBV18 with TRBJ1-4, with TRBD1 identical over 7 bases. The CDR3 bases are TGTGCCAGCTCGCGTGGACAGGATAATGAAAAACTGTTTTTT. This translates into CASSRGQDNEKLFF.